These 15 T cell receptor beta chains came from one sample sequenced in a study of multiple sclerosis patients with progressive multifocal leukoencephalopathy. The time point denotes: time of PML onset. Generated by immunoSEQ multiplex PCR, the TCRdb table keeps only in-frame clones and is missing some. This sample carries 25,000 to 35,000 clones, about 90% of them seen once, and the ten largest clones take around 2.9%. The source material was PBMCs, sampled from a patient treated with natalizumab. These receptors came from a human donor with progressive multifocal leukoencephalopathy.

The chain has TRBV19 and TRBJ1-5; D is unclear. V lost 6 bases, J lost 3 bases, and 15 bases lay in between. CDR1 and CDR2 from the germline V gene are LNHDA and SQIVND (reference sequence). CDR3 length equals 15 residues. This chain's CDR3 is CASSRIGGDNQPQHF. The CDR3 nucleotides read TGTGCCAGTAGCCGGATCGGCGGAGACAATCAGCCCCAGCATTTT.

This sequence joins TRBV11-2 and TRBJ1-4; TRBD1 aligns across 7 bases. This CDR3 contains 17 residues. V trimming: 1 base; J trimming: 0 bases; junction bases outside the gene matches: 5. CDR1 and CDR2 from the germline V gene are SGHAT and FQNNGV. The CDR3 coding sequence is TGTGCCAGCAGCTTAGGGGCAGGGGGAACAACTAATGAAAAACTGTTTTTT. It yields the protein CASSLGAGGTTNEKLFF.

A remark on this clone: This is likely a read error, given that the CDR3 carries no conserved phenylalanine or tryptophan at its end. This chain connects TRBV7-2 to TRBJ1-5; the D is unclear. With 1 base removed from V and 7 bases from J, the gap between germline ends came to 11 bases. The germline gives CDR1 SGHTA, CDR2 FQGNSA. This CDR3 has 14 amino acids. The CDR3 here is CASSLDLFGQPQHL. DNA for the CDR3: TGTGCCAGCAGCTTAGATCTCTTTGGGCAGCCCCAGCATCTT.

The chain combines TRBV19 with TRBJ2-1; D is undetermined. In germline, CDR1 is LNHDA, CDR2 SQIVND (reference sequence). The CDR3 spans 16 residues. Between the trimmed V and J ends, which lost 7 bases and 0 bases, there was a span of 16 bases. The CDR3 is CASTAKPGGSYNEQFF. The DNA of the CDR3 is TGTGCCAGTACCGCGAAGCCGGGCGGCTCCTACAATGAGCAGTTCTTC.

The chain carries TRBV7-6 and TRBJ2-2, with D tentatively TRBD1 (5 bases). Deletions cut 1 base from V and 4 bases from J, with 16 bases between. CDR1 is SGHVS, CDR2 FNYEAQ, per germline. The CDR3 is 17 residues long. The DNA for the CDR3 is TGTGCCAGCAGCTTAGGTTACTCAGGGATACGCACCGGGGAGCTGTTTTTT. It is translated as CASSLGYSGIRTGELFF.

This rearrangement joins TRBV5-1 to TRBJ1-1; 8 bases match TRBD1. The CDR3 spans 15 residues. After removal of 2 bases from V and 1 base from J, the junction contained 4 bases not matched to a gene. Looked up from germline, CDR1 is SGHRS and CDR2 is YFSETQ. The DNA of the CDR3 is TGCGCCAGCAGCTTCCGGACAGGGAGGAACACTGAAGCTTTCTTT. The encoded protein is CASSFRTGRNTEAFF.

The chain links TRBV11-2 to TRBJ2-5; 13 bases map to TRBD2. V shed 5 bases and J 4 bases; nucleotides not matched to a gene: 7. Germline V gene sequence: CDR1 SGHAT, CDR2 FQNNGV. The CDR3 runs 16 residues. The CDR3 DNA sequence: TGTGCCAGCAGCGTTGGACTAGCGGGAGCAGGAGAGACCCAGTACTTC. Translation: CASSVGLAGAGETQYF. Full variable domain (remainder filled in from reference TRBV11-2 and TRBJ2-5): EAGVAQSPRYKIIEKRQSVAFWCNPISGHATLYWYQQILGQGPKLLIQFQNNGVVDDSQLPKDRFSAERLKGVDSTLKIQPAKLEDSAVYLCASSVGLAGAGETQYFGPGTRLLVL.

This rearrangement joins TRBV27 to TRBJ2-1; 14 bases line up with TRBD2. The CDR3 contains 18 residues. The germline CDR1 and CDR2 sequences are MNHEY and SMNVEV (reference sequence). Trimming cost V 0 bases and J 6 bases; bases outside gene matches: 7. This CDR3 reads CASSLSSRLAGGSNEQFF. The CDR3 region has the DNA TGTGCCAGCAGTTTATCGTCTCGACTAGCGGGAGGGAGCAATGAGCAGTTCTTC.

The V gene is TRBV6-5, the J gene TRBJ2-2; a possible D gene is TRBD2 (6 bases). Germline V CDR1 and CDR2: MNHEY, SVGAGI. V dropped 6 bases and J dropped 1 base, with 12 bases sitting between them. This CDR3 spans 15 amino acids. Written as DNA, the CDR3 is TGTGCCAGCAGGGGACTCGGGGGGAACACCGGGGAGCTGTTTTTT. Its protein is CASRGLGGNTGELFF.

This rearrangement joins TRBV5-6 to TRBJ1-2, with TRBD1 identical over 7 bases. Germline V lookup: CDR1 SGHDT, CDR2 YYEEEE. The V segment lost 6 bases and the J segment 0 bases; nucleotides outside the gene matches: 14. The CDR3 is 17 residues long. CDR3 bases: TGTGCCAGCACAGGACGGATAGGGACAGCGACTAACTATGGCTACACCTTC. Its protein is CASTGRIGTATNYGYTF.

The genes are TRBV7-2 and TRBJ2-3; D not resolved. Trimming shortened V by 5 bases and J by 3 bases, and 6 bases separated the two germline ends. The CDR3 is 12 amino acids. Germline V gene lookup returns CDR1 SGHTA and CDR2 FQGNSA. This CDR3 is CASSQTTDTQYF. The CDR3 coding sequence is TGTGCCAGCAGCCAAACGACAGATACGCAGTATTTT.

The chain is built from TRBV7-3 and TRBJ2-6; D may be TRBD1 (6 bases). The CDR3 spans 17 residues. CDR1 is SGHTA, CDR2 FQGTGA, per germline. With 4 bases removed from V and 0 bases from J, the gap between germline ends came to 13 bases. This CDR3 reads CASSSQGSGSGANVLTF. The CDR3 nucleotides are TGTGCCAGCAGCTCCCAGGGGTCCGGCTCTGGGGCCAACGTCCTGACTTTC.

This chain joins TRBV19 and TRBJ1-5; no firm D call. Germline values: CDR1 LNHDA, CDR2 SQIVND (reference sequence). The CDR3 totals 18 residues. Trimming removed 3 bases from V and 0 bases from J, with 18 bases in between. The CDR3 spells CASSIIPRLTDSNQPQHF. The DNA for the CDR3 is TGTGCCAGTAGTATTATACCGCGGCTCACAGATAGCAATCAGCCCCAGCATTTT. Looking up the rest from reference TRBV19 and TRBJ1-5 gives the full variable domain: DGGITQSPKYLFRKEGQNVTLSCEQNLNHDAMYWYRQDPGQGLRLIYYSQIVNDFQKGDIAEGYSVSREKKESFPLTVTSAQKNPTAFYLCASSIIPRLTDSNQPQHFGDGTRLSIL.

The chain combines TRBV9 with TRBJ1-1; 7 bases align to TRBD1. The J segment lost 2 bases and the V segment lost 3 bases, leaving 13 bases of the junction unmatched. In germline, CDR1 is SGDLS, CDR2 YYNGEE. The CDR3 loop spans 17 amino acids. DNA of the CDR3: TGTGCCAGCAGCGGGGACAGTCCATTGACCCAAAACACTGAAGCTTTCTTT. Amino acids: CASSGDSPLTQNTEAFF.

V is TRBV5-4 and J is TRBJ1-1; the D is unclear. This CDR3 region has 12 residues. V dropped 1 base and J dropped 3 bases, with 4 bases sitting between them. Per the germline V gene, CDR1 is SGHNT and CDR2 is YYREEE (reference sequence). CDR3 residues: CASSLIHTEAFF. In nucleotides, the CDR3 is TGTGCCAGCAGCTTGATTCACACTGAAGCTTTCTTT.